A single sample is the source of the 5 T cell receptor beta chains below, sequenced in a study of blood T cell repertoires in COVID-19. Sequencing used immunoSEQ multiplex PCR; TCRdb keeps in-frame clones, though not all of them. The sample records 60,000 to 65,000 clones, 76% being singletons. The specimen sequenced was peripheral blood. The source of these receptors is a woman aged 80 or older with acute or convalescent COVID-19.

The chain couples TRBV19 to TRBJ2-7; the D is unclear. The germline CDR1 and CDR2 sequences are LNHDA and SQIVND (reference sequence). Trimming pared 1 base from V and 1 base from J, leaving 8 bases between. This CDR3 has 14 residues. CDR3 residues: CASSIAAGSYEQYF. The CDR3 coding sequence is TGTGCCAGTAGTATAGCTGCAGGATCCTACGAGCAGTACTTC.

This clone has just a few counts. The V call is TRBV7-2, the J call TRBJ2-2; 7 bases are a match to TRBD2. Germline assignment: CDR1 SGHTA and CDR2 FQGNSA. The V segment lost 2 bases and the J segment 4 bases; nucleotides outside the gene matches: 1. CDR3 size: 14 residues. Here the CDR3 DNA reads TGTGCCAGCAGCTTATGGGGGGGCACCGGGGAGCTGTTTTTT. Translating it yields CASSLWGGTGELFF. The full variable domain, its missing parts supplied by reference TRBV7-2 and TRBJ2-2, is GAGVSQSPSNKVTEKGKDVELRCDPISGHTALYWYRQSLGQGLEFLIYFQGNSAPDKSGLPSDRFSAERTGGSVSTLTIQRTQQEDSAVYLCASSLWGGTGELFFGEGSRLTVL.

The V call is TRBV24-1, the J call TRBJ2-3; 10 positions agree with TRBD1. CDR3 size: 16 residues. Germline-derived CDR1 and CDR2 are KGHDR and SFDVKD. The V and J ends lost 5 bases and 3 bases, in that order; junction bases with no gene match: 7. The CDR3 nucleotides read TGTGCCACCAGTGCCCTGACAGGGGGCGGGACAGATACGCAGTATTTT. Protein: CATSALTGGGTDTQYF.

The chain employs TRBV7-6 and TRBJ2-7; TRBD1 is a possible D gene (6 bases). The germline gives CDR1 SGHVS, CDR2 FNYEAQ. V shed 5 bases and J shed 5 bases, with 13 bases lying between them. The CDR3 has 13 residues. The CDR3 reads CASSPRTADEQYF. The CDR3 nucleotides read TGTGCCAGCAGCCCACGGACAGCGGACGAGCAGTACTTC.

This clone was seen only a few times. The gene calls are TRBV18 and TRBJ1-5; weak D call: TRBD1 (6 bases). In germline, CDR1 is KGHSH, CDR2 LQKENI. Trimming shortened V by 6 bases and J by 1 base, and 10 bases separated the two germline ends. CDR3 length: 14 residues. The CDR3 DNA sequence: TGTGCCAGCTCCCAAACAGGGAGCAATCAGCCCCAGCATTTT. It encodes CASSQTGSNQPQHF.